Listed below are T cell receptor beta chains from one sample, sequenced in a study of ipilimumab plus nivolumab after autologous stem cell transplantation. The protocol was immunoSEQ multiplex PCR, while the TCRdb copy is restricted to in-frame clones and leaves out a portion. The sample shows about 40,000 clones, nearly 95% of them seen only once. Sequencing was performed on PBMCs, taken in a trial of ipilimumab plus nivolumab as post-transplant consolidation. These receptor sequences come from a male donor with multiple myeloma. Each CDR3 is given with its conserved first and last residue. The D gene is left open where the match is weak. Size values are once, few and many counts, or a class for expanded clones, and some rows have none.

DNA	CDR3	D	V	J	size
TGTGCCAGTAGTATACGGTCTGCTCGGAATGAGCAGTTCTTC	CASSIRSARNEQFF	NA	TRBV19	TRBJ2-1	NA
TGTGCCAGCAGTATCCAGCTGTCCACAGATACGCAGTATTTT	CASSIQLSTDTQYF	NA	TRBV27	TRBJ2-3	NA
TGTGCCAGCGGGCCAGGAAGGTCTGGAAACACCATATATTTT	CASGPGRSGNTIYF	NA	TRBV28	TRBJ1-3	NA
TGTGCCAGCAGCACTAGTACAGATACGCAGTATTTT	CASSTSTDTQYF	NA	TRBV5-5	TRBJ2-3	NA
TGTGCCAGCAGCTCTCCGACAGGGGGCATTCGAGCTAATGAAAAACTGTTTTTT	CASSSPTGGIRANEKLFF	TRBD1	TRBV7-8	TRBJ1-4	NA
TGTGCCAGCAGCTTAGCGGCTAGCGGGAGGAGAGAGACCCAGTACTTC	CASSLAASGRRETQYF	TRBD2	TRBV7-2	TRBJ2-5	NA
TGTGCTAGTGGTTTAGGGGCAGACGGGGAGCTGTTTTTT	CASGLGADGELFF	NA	TRBV12-5	TRBJ2-2	NA
TGTGCCAGCACCCGGGCGGGGGGGCAAGAGACCCAGTACTTC	CASTRAGGQETQYF	TRBD2	TRBV7-2	TRBJ2-5	NA
TGTGCCACCAGCAGAGTTAGGTTTGGGACAGGGGTCCTTAGCAATCAGCCCCAGCATTTT	CATSRVRFGTGVLSNQPQHF	TRBD1	TRBV15	TRBJ1-5	NA
TGTGCCAGCTCACAAGCTAGGCGGTGGAACACTGAAGCTTTCTTT	CASSQARRWNTEAFF	NA	TRBV18	TRBJ1-1	NA
TGTGCCAGCAGCTTGATTGTTTATGGCAATCAGCCCCAGCATTTT	CASSLIVYGNQPQHF	NA	TRBV5-5	TRBJ1-5	NA
TGTGCCAGCAGCTTTGGGGCAGGAGGCTACGAGCAGTACTTC	CASSFGAGGYEQYF	NA	TRBV7-9	TRBJ2-7	once
TGCGCCAGCAGCCAGGCCCAAGGGACTCTAGGCGGGGAGCTGTTTTTT	CASSQAQGTLGGELFF	NA	TRBV4-3	TRBJ2-2	NA
TGTGCCAGCAGTTCATTCTACGAGCAGTACTTC	CASSSFYEQYF	NA	TRBV27	TRBJ2-7	NA
TGTGCCAGCAGCCCCCGGGATAGCGGGGCGCTGGAGCAGTTCTTC	CASSPRDSGALEQFF	TRBD2	TRBV7-2	TRBJ2-1	NA
TGTGCCAGCAGTTTAAGGAGACTAGCGGGAGGCGAGCAGTTCTTC	CASSLRRLAGGEQFF	TRBD2	TRBV27	TRBJ2-1	few
TGTGCCAGCAGTTTTATTAGGGGTAACACTGAAGCTTTCTTT	CASSFIRGNTEAFF	NA	TRBV28	TRBJ1-1	NA
TGTGCCAGCAGCCGGGACGAGATTCTCAACACCGGGGAGCTGTTTTTT	CASSRDEILNTGELFF	NA	TRBV5-6	TRBJ2-2	NA
TGCGCCAGCAGCTCACAGGGGGCGGGAGGCTCCTTTAATGAAAAACTGTTTTTT	CASSSQGAGGSFNEKLFF	TRBD1	TRBV5-1	TRBJ1-4	NA
TGTGCCAGCAGCTCCGGACTAGCGGGGGCAGATACGCAGTATTTT	CASSSGLAGADTQYF	TRBD2	TRBV7-3	TRBJ2-3	NA
TGTGCCAGCAAGAGAGGGGCTATGCCACCCCTCCACTTT	CASKRGAMPPLHF	NA	TRBV2	TRBJ1-6	NA
TGTGCCAGAAGTCCCGACGCGGGGAGCACAGATACGCAGTATTTT	CARSPDAGSTDTQYF	NA	TRBV5-3	TRBJ2-3	NA
TGTGCCAGTAGTATCCCCCCTCGGCACAATGAGCAGTTCTTC	CASSIPPRHNEQFF	NA	TRBV19	TRBJ2-1	NA
TGTGCCACCAGCAGAGATCCGGGGGTAGGGCCGACTGGGACCCAGTACTTC	CATSRDPGVGPTGTQYF	NA	TRBV15	TRBJ2-5	NA
TGTGCCACCTTGCTCGGGGCAGGCCCTGCGACCCAGTACTTC	CATLLGAGPATQYF	NA	TRBV6-1	TRBJ2-5	once
TGCGCCAGCAGTGAGAGGGCTAGCGGGAGTAGATACGAGCAGTACTTC	CASSERASGSRYEQYF	TRBD2	TRBV10-1	TRBJ2-7	NA
TGCGCCAGCAGCCAAGAAGGCAGGCCCCAAGAGGCCCAGTACTTC	CASSQEGRPQEAQYF	NA	TRBV4-1	TRBJ2-5	NA
TGCGCCAGCAGCCAAGATCGAAGGGTGAATGGCTACACCTTC	CASSQDRRVNGYTF	NA	TRBV4-3	TRBJ1-2	NA
TGTGCCAGCAGCTTCCCAAGCACCCAAGAGACCCAGTACTTC	CASSFPSTQETQYF	NA	TRBV7-8	TRBJ2-5	NA
TGTGCCAGTAGTATAGACCCCTCCGGGACAGCGGACCTCTTT	CASSIDPSGTADLF	TRBD1	TRBV19	TRBJ1-1	NA
TGTGCCAGCAGCCCCCGTCTGGGCACTGAAGCTTTCTTT	CASSPRLGTEAFF	NA	TRBV7-3	TRBJ1-1	NA